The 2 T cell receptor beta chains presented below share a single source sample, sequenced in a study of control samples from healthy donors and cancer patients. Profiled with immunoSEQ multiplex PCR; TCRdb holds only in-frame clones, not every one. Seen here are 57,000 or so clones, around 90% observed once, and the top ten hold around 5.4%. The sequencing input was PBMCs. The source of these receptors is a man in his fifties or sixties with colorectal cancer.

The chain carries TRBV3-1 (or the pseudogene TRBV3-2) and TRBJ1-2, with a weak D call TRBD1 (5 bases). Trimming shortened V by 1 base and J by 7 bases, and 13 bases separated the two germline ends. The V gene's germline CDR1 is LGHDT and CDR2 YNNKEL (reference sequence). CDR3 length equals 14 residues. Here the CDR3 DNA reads TGTGCCAGCAGCCAAGCAGCGGCCGGGGGTGGCTACACCTTC. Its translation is CASSQAAAGGGYTF.

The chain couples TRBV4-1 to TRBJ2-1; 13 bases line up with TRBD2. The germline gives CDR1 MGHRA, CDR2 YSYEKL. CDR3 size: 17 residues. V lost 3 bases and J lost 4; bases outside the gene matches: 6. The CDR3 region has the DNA TGCGCCAGCAGCCAGGGGCGGACTAGCGGGGGTTACAATGAGCAGTTCTTC. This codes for CASSQGRTSGGYNEQFF.